The clone carrying this TCR beta chain came up many times. What it binds is not known. The data are from a study of post-analysis software for immune sequencing data. Study overall: Disease trajectories encompassed relapsing-remitting, secondary progressive and progressive-relapsing multiple sclerosis. General study results and limits: By F measure, samples from a shared preparation batch strongly co-clustered.

Prepared TCR beta cDNA libraries contained unique molecular identifiers. Each batch of roughly 0.9 to 11 million T cells produced 490,000 or so cDNA molecules. TCRdb reprocessed the PCR reads with MiXCR, giving one entry per CDR3 protein. The sample has roughly 570,000 distinct CDR3 sequences; less than 40% are singletons. The sequencing sample was made of blood. The receptor's source is a girl aged 2 to 17 with multiple sclerosis.

CDR3 in DNA: TGCAGCGGCGACGAAGAGGTGATATTAGACGGGGAGACCCAGTACTTC. Residues: CSGDEEVILDGETQYF. The rearrangement uses TRBV20-1 and TRBJ2-5; D gene ambiguous. Germline V gives CDR1 DFQATT, CDR2 SNEGSKA (reference sequence). The CDR3 covers 16 residues.